This TCR beta chain was found in a study of shared clonotypes between healthy human individuals. Findings and limits, study-wide: Naive CD4 clonotype sharing across several donors was about 5%. Rarefaction demonstrated incomplete sorted-subset sequencing despite large depth. Compared with memory subsets, naive subsets generally had larger estimated richness.

Assay: immunoSEQ multiplex PCR; the TCRdb copy retains only in-frame clones and omits some. Here the sample spans under 750,000 clones, about two thirds being singletons. Concerning this clone itself: Antigen unknown.

Looked up from germline, CDR1 is MNHEY and CDR2 is SMNVEV (reference sequence). Trimming removed 10 bases at V and 0 bases at J, with 16 bases between. This CDR3 is built from 15 residues. The sample comprised memory CD4+ T cells sorted from blood. Subset here: CD45RA-negative fraction. The J gene is TRBJ1-3, the V gene TRBV27; possible D gene TRBD1, 5 bases. This clonotype was obtained from a woman aged 25-40 years in good health. The chain's CDR3 is CATSPRELSGNTIYF. The CDR3 DNA reads TGTGCCACCTCACCCAGGGAGCTCTCTGGAAACACCATATATTTT.